The rows below give T cell receptor beta chains drawn from one sample of a study of human T cells and chemical hapten exposure. TCRdb fed the RACE reads into MiXCR, producing one record per CDR3 protein. The sample consists of roughly 92,000 distinct CDR3 sequences, about 10% of them appearing once. The sample was whole blood, taken in connection with sensitization to the hapten diphenylcyclopropenone (DPC). The source of these receptors is a woman in her thirties or forties with alopecia areata. Some clones in this sample may be carry-over from other donors' samples. Both conserved end residues are part of each CDR3. The order of the fields is clone size, D gene, V gene, J gene, CDR3 protein, CDR3 DNA. The D gene is left open where the match is weak. Size tells how often a clone was seen (once, few, many) or the class of an expanded clone, and some rows leave it out.

>many|NA|TRBV7-9|TRBJ1-4
CASSPRGEKLFF
TGTGCCAGCAGCCCCAGAGGGGAAAAACTGTTTTTT
>few|NA|TRBV7-2|TRBJ2-2
CASSFIATTSNTGELFF
TGTGCCAGCAGCTTTATAGCTACCACCTCGAACACCGGGGAGCTGTTTTTT
>NA|NA|TRBV4-2|TRBJ2-2
CASSQGNRVSAGELFF
TGTGCCAGCAGCCAGGGTAACAGGGTTAGTGCCGGGGAGCTGTTTTTT
>NA|TRBD2|TRBV7-7|TRBJ2-1
CASSLAVGLAGTNEQFF
TGTGCCAGCAGCTTAGCGGTGGGACTAGCGGGAACCAATGAGCAGTTCTTC
>few|NA|TRBV7-3|TRBJ2-1
CASKQASSYNEQFF
TGTGCCAGCAAACAGGCGAGCTCCTACAATGAGCAGTTCTTC
>NA|NA|TRBV20-1|TRBJ2-7
CSASLFRGTYEQYF
TGCAGTGCTAGTTTGTTCCGGGGAACGTACGAGCAGTACTTC
>many|NA|TRBV27|TRBJ2-3
CASSLFGPPLRTDTQYF
TGTGCCAGCAGTTTATTTGGGCCACCACTTAGAACAGATACGCAGTATTTT
>many|NA|TRBV18|TRBJ2-3
CASSPLGQGRDTQYF
TGTGCCAGCTCACCACTCGGGCAGGGACGAGATACGCAGTATTTT
>few|NA|TRBV7-9|TRBJ2-2
CASTRVEGLSTGELFF
TGTGCCAGCACGCGAGTGGAGGGTTTGAGCACCGGGGAGCTGTTTTTT
>NA|NA|TRBV27|TRBJ1-5
CASSTPKDRIYSNQPQHF
TGTGCCAGCAGTACCCCAAAGGACAGAATCTATAGCAATCAGCCCCAGCATTTT
>many|TRBD1|TRBV6-2/TRBV6-3|TRBJ1-1
CASSPRGQGLPEAFF
TGTGCCAGCAGCCCCCGGGGACAGGGTTTGCCTGAAGCTTTCTTT
>NA|NA|TRBV12-3/TRBV12-4|TRBJ1-2
CASSSLGGYTF
TGTGCCAGCAGTTCTCTCGGGGGCTACACCTTC
>many|NA|TRBV14|TRBJ2-5
CASSQMGVGRISETQYF
TGTGCCAGCAGCCAAATGGGGGTGGGGAGAATTTCAGAGACCCAGTACTTC
>many|TRBD2|TRBV20-1|TRBJ2-7
CSAGSTSGGYEQYF
TGCAGTGCCGGTTCGACTAGCGGGGGCTACGAGCAGTACTTC
>NA|TRBD1|TRBV28|TRBJ1-5
CASSSGTGGVWNQPQHF
TGTGCCAGCAGTTCGGGCACAGGGGGCGTGTGGAATCAGCCCCAGCATTTT
>many|NA|TRBV7-2|TRBJ1-4
CASSAGDIRNEKLFF
TGTGCCAGCAGCGCAGGGGACATCCGTAATGAAAAACTGTTTTTT
>NA|TRBD2|TRBV5-1|TRBJ2-1
CASSPLSGSWDEQFF
TGCGCCAGCAGCCCCCTTAGCGGGAGCTGGGATGAGCAGTTCTTC
>few|NA|TRBV27|TRBJ1-2
CASSSLPGDYGYTF
TGTGCCAGCAGTTCATTACCAGGCGACTATGGCTACACCTTC
>many|TRBD2|TRBV6-5|TRBJ2-5
CASSRLEREGETQYF
TGTGCCAGCAGCCGGCTAGAGCGGGAGGGAGAGACCCAGTACTTC
>many|TRBD2|TRBV7-9|TRBJ2-7
CASSLAGGPREQYF
TGTGCCAGCAGCTTAGCGGGAGGGCCCCGGGAGCAGTACTTC
>many|NA|TRBV15|TRBJ2-3
CATSISKKRADTQYF
TGTGCCACCAGCATAAGTAAGAAGCGTGCAGATACGCAGTATTTT
>NA|NA|TRBV9|TRBJ1-1
CASSPGLNTKAFF
TGTGCCAGCAGCCCAGGGCTGAACACTAAAGCTTTCTTT
>many|NA|TRBV7-2|TRBJ1-5
CASTLRAGGNQPQHF
TGTGCCAGCACCCTTAGAGCGGGGGGAAATCAGCCCCAGCATTTT
>NA|TRBD1|TRBV7-2|TRBJ1-2
CASSWDSNYGYTF
TGTGCCAGCAGCTGGGACAGTAACTATGGCTACACCTTC
>NA|NA|TRBV30|TRBJ2-7
CAWRGPSYEQYF
TGTGCCTGGAGGGGGCCTTCCTACGAGCAGTACTTC
>few|NA|TRBV10-3|TRBJ2-3
CAISETQQADTQYF
TGTGCCATCAGTGAAACCCAGCAGGCAGATACGCAGTATTTT
>many|NA|TRBV5-4|TRBJ2-5
CASSLGTRGETQYF
TGTGCCAGCAGCTTGGGGACCCGGGGAGAGACCCAGTACTTC
>few|NA|TRBV7-2|TRBJ2-2
CASSDTGSGELFF
TGTGCCAGCAGCGATACAGGGTCCGGGGAGCTGTTTTTT
>few|NA|TRBV6-1|TRBJ2-1
CASRGQSSYNEQFF
TGTGCCAGCAGGGGACAAAGCTCCTACAATGAGCAGTTCTTC
>NA|NA|TRBV7-2|TRBJ2-7
CASSLAGGSEQYF
TGTGCCAGCAGCTTAGCAGGGGGTAGTGAGCAGTACTTC
>few|TRBD1|TRBV2|TRBJ2-7
CASSEGGQGVYEQYF
TGTGCCAGCAGTGAAGGGGGACAGGGGGTGTACGAGCAGTACTTC
>few|NA|TRBV5-4|TRBJ2-1
CASSPAPQRGGNEQFF
TGTGCCAGCAGCCCGGCCCCCCAGCGAGGAGGGAATGAGCAGTTCTTC
>NA|NA|TRBV10-1|TRBJ1-1
CASSDPGGEAFF
TGCGCCAGCAGTGACCCCGGGGGCGAGGCTTTCTTT
>many|TRBD2|TRBV20-1|TRBJ2-1
CSAGGGVYNEQFF
TGCAGTGCTGGCGGGGGGGTCTACAATGAGCAGTTCTTC
>NA|NA|TRBV6-2/TRBV6-3|TRBJ2-7
CASSRSGDFYEQYF
TGTGCCAGCAGCCGATCAGGGGATTTCTACGAGCAGTACTTC
>once|NA|TRBV7-2|TRBJ2-1
CASSLIHYNEQFF
TGTGCCAGCAGCTTAATACATTACAATGAGCAGTTCTTC
>many|TRBD1|TRBV7-2|TRBJ1-1
CASTDRARMNTEAFF
TGTGCCAGCACCGACAGGGCCCGAATGAACACTGAAGCTTTCTTT
>NA|NA|TRBV11-2|TRBJ1-6
CASSPGTYIGSPLHF
TGTGCCAGCAGCCCCGGGACGTACATCGGATCACCCCTCCACTTT
>many|NA|TRBV7-9|TRBJ1-1
CASSLTSAHNTEAFF
TGTGCCAGCAGCTTAACCTCGGCCCACAACACTGAAGCTTTCTTT
>NA|NA|TRBV5-1|TRBJ2-7
CASSWDQGQQYF
TGCGCCAGCAGCTGGGACCAGGGCCAGCAGTACTTC
>many|NA|TRBV7-6|TRBJ1-5
CASSLGRNQPQHF
TGTGCCAGCAGCTTAGGTCGGAATCAGCCCCAGCATTTT
>NA|TRBD1|TRBV14|TRBJ1-4
CASSPGGFSEKLFF
TGTGCCAGCAGCCCAGGGGGCTTCAGTGAAAAACTGTTTTTT
>NA|NA|TRBV12-3/TRBV12-4|TRBJ1-6
CASSLVTGPNSPLHF
TGTGCCAGCAGTTTAGTTACAGGCCCTAATTCACCCCTCCACTTT
>many|NA|TRBV7-2|TRBJ2-3
CASSFARSDTQYF
TGTGCCAGCAGCTTTGCCCGGTCAGATACGCAGTATTTT
>many|TRBD2|TRBV20-1|TRBJ2-7
CSARDIASGPYEQYF
TGCAGTGCTAGAGATATAGCTAGCGGCCCGTACGAGCAGTACTTC
>many|NA|TRBV20-1|TRBJ2-4
CSARDMTKAKNIQYF
TGCAGTGCTAGAGATATGACGAAAGCCAAAAACATTCAGTACTTC
>once|TRBD1|TRBV28|TRBJ2-7
CASTLGGRSYEQYF
TGTGCCAGCACCTTAGGGGGCCGCTCCTACGAGCAGTACTTC
>many|NA|TRBV15|TRBJ1-2
CATSRDPGFDYGYTF
TGTGCCACCAGCAGAGATCCTGGGTTCGACTATGGCTACACCTTC
>many|NA|TRBV7-2|TRBJ2-6
CASSLGLGPGANVLTF
TGTGCCAGCAGCTTAGGGCTTGGGCCTGGGGCCAACGTCCTGACTTTC